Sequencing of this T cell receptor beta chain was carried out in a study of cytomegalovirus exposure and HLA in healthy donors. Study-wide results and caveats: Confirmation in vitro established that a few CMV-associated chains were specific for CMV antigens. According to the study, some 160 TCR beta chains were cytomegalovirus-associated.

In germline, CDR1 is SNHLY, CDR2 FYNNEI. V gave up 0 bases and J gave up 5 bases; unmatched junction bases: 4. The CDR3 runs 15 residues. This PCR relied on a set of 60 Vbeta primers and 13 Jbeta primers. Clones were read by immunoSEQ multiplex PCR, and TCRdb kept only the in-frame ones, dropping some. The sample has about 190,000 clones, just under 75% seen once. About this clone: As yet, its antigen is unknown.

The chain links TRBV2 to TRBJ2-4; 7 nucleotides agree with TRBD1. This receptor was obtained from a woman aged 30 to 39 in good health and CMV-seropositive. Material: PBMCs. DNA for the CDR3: TGTGCCAGCAGTGAAGCGCGAGGGGGCGAAAACATTCAGTACTTC. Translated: CASSEARGGENIQYF. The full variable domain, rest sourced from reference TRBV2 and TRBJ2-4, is EPEVTQTPSHQVTQMGQEVILRCVPISNHLYFYWYRQILGQKVEFLVSFYNNEISEKSEIFDDQFSVERPDGSNFTLKIRSTKLEDSAMYFCASSEARGGENIQYFGAGTRLSVL.